These T cell receptor beta chains were read from a single sample in a study of cytomegalovirus exposure and HLA in healthy donors. Assay: immunoSEQ multiplex PCR; the TCRdb copy retains only in-frame clones and omits some. Among about 250,000 clones listed, about 83% were seen once. Sequencing used PBMCs. Receptors were obtained from a man younger than 35 in good health and CMV-seronegative. CDR3s include the opening cysteine and the closing phenylalanine or tryptophan. A D gene is named only where the DNA matches it firmly. Clone size appears in some rows only: once, few, many, or a class for an expanded clone.

size	V	J	D	CDR3	DNA
-	TRBV5-5	TRBJ1-2	-	CASTAPPVYGYTF	TGTGCCAGCACCGCCCCCCCGGTCTATGGCTACACCTTC
-	TRBV19	TRBJ2-3	-	CASSMRGSADTQYF	TGTGCCAGTAGTATGCGTGGGAGTGCAGATACGCAGTATTTT
-	TRBV5-4	TRBJ2-1	-	CASSSEDEQFF	TGTGCCAGCAGCTCAGAAGATGAGCAGTTCTTC
once	TRBV5-1	TRBJ2-1	-	CASSLAGRYNEQFF	TGCGCCAGCAGCTTGGCCGGCAGGTACAATGAGCAGTTCTTC
-	TRBV2	TRBJ2-7	-	CASNAGSTYEQYF	TGTGCCAGCAACGCAGGGTCCACCTACGAGCAGTACTTC
-	TRBV5-4	TRBJ1-1	-	CASRTIGGNTEAFF	TGTGCCAGCAGAACCATCGGGGGGAACACTGAAGCTTTCTTT
-	TRBV28	TRBJ1-1	-	CASSLLETAANTEAFF	TGTGCCAGCAGTTTATTAGAGACAGCCGCTAACACTGAAGCTTTCTTT
once	TRBV5-1	TRBJ2-3	-	CASSLMGRDTDTQYF	TGCGCCAGCAGCTTGATGGGGCGGGACACAGATACGCAGTATTTT
few	TRBV29-1	TRBJ2-2	-	CSVVGTPAGELFF	TGCAGCGTTGTTGGGACACCGGCCGGGGAGCTGTTTTTT
-	TRBV7-8	TRBJ2-2	-	CASSLARNTGELFF	TGTGCCAGCAGCCTAGCGCGAAACACCGGGGAGCTGTTTTTT
-	TRBV4-3	TRBJ1-2	TRBD1	CASSQRTPLGQGELDGYTF	TGCGCCAGCAGCCAACGGACCCCCCTGGGACAGGGAGAACTAGATGGCTACACCTTC
few	TRBV4-3	TRBJ2-6	TRBD1	CASSPGTARSGANVLTF	TGCGCCAGCAGCCCCGGGACAGCCCGATCTGGGGCCAACGTCCTGACTTTC
many	TRBV7-9	TRBJ2-1	TRBD2	CASSSPSGRSRTEQFF	TGTGCCAGCAGCTCGCCTAGCGGGAGGTCCCGGACAGAGCAGTTCTTC
-	TRBV5-1	TRBJ1-2	-	CASSHGGNYGYTF	TGCGCCAGCAGCCACGGGGGGAACTATGGCTACACCTTC
-	TRBV29-1	TRBJ2-5	TRBD2	CSVAHSGGEETQYF	TGCAGCGTTGCTCACAGCGGGGGGGAAGAGACCCAGTACTTC
-	TRBV2	TRBJ1-5	TRBD1	CASSRTGNQPQHF	TGTGCCAGCAGTAGGACAGGGAATCAGCCCCAGCATTTT
-	TRBV5-4	TRBJ2-7	TRBD1	CASSLGTGLDRYEQYF	TGTGCCAGCAGCTTGGGGACAGGGCTTGACCGCTACGAGCAGTACTTC
-	TRBV7-3	TRBJ1-1	-	CASSLRGGGVHTEAFF	TGTGCCAGCAGCTTACGCGGGGGTGGGGTTCACACTGAAGCTTTCTTT
-	TRBV10-1	TRBJ2-3	TRBD2	CASSATSESTDTQYF	TGCGCCAGCAGTGCCACTAGCGAGAGCACAGATACGCAGTATTTT
-	TRBV2	TRBJ1-6	TRBD1	CASSEWDRDSPLHF	TGTGCCAGCAGTGAATGGGACAGGGATTCACCCCTCCACTTT
-	TRBV5-1	TRBJ2-1	TRBD2	CASSPLTSGGSSYNEQFF	TGCGCCAGCAGCCCGCTTACTAGCGGGGGTAGCTCCTACAATGAGCAGTTCTTC
-	TRBV7-8	TRBJ1-5	-	CASSLGRQVNSNQPQHF	TGTGCCAGCAGCTTAGGGAGACAGGTTAATAGCAATCAGCCCCAGCATTTT
once	TRBV28	TRBJ2-7	-	CASSGGPRGGNEQYF	TGTGCCAGCAGTGGAGGACCGAGGGGGGGGAACGAGCAGTACTTC
-	TRBV13	TRBJ2-5	TRBD2	CASNQRRAGTQETQYF	TGTGCCAGCAACCAAAGGAGAGCGGGGACCCAAGAGACCCAGTACTTC
-	TRBV10-3	TRBJ1-2	TRBD1	CAISDLGQGYGYTF	TGTGCCATCAGTGACCTCGGACAGGGCTATGGCTACACCTTC
-	TRBV6-5	TRBJ2-7	-	CASARAGTTYEQYF	TGTGCCAGCGCGCGCGCAGGAACGACCTACGAGCAGTACTTC
-	TRBV5-1	TRBJ1-3	TRBD1	CASSSVGQGAYYGTGNTIYF	TGCGCCAGCAGCTCCGTGGGACAGGGGGCTTACTACGGTACTGGAAACACCATATATTTT